These 30 T cell receptor beta chains share one sample of origin, sequenced in a study of read filtering for tumor transcriptome and immune sequencing. From roughly 390 ng of RNA, a library with molecular barcoded alpha/delta and beta/gamma adaptors was made. TCRdb re-derived calls from the reads in MiXCR, one entry per CDR3 protein. The sample shows 39,000 or so distinct CDR3 sequences, 13% of them seen only once. Source material: a population of CD138-negative cells sorted from bone marrow. These receptors originate from a donor at least 40 years old with multiple myeloma.

This clonotype was detected many times. The V and J genes are TRBV4-3 and TRBJ2-7; TRBD2 aligns across 7 bases. The V segment lost 0 bases and the J segment 0 bases; nucleotides outside the gene matches: 2. CDR3 length: 15 residues. CDR1 and CDR2 (germline): LGHNA, YSLEER. The DNA for the CDR3 is TGCGCCAGCAGCCAAGACGGGGGGTACTCCTACGAGCAGTACTTC. This sequence encodes CASSQDGGYSYEQYF.

A few counts support this clonotype. A read error is possible here, since a much larger clone lies one base away. The chain couples TRBV19 to TRBJ2-7; maybe TRBD2 (5 bases). The CDR3 totals 14 residues. CDR1 is LNHDA and CDR2 is SQIVND in the germline V gene (reference sequence). CDR3 DNA sequence: TGTGCCAGTAGTATAGTTCCGGGAACCTACGGGCAGTACTTC. This translates into CASSIVPGTYGQYF.

A note on this clonotype: At one end the junction does not follow the germline gene, possibly because of a read error. The rearrangement joins TRBV6-1 to TRBJ2-1, with 10 bases identical to TRBD2. Germline assignment: CDR1 MNHNS and CDR2 SASEGT. CDR3 size: 19 residues. The CDR3: CASSPRTSGTPNPYNEQSF. The CDR3 nucleotides read TGTGCCAGCAGTCCCCGGACTAGCGGCACTCCAAACCCCTACAATGAGCAGTCCTTC.

This clonotype was seen at least ten times. This chain joins TRBV7-9 and TRBJ1-4; possible D gene TRBD1, 5 bases. The CDR3 covers 14 residues. V lost 7 bases to trimming and J lost 8 bases, with 17 bases between them. Germline V gene lookup returns CDR1 SEHNR and CDR2 FQNEAQ (reference sequence). CDR3 DNA sequence: TGTGCCAGCAACGCCCACAAGGGGCTCGAAAAACTGTTTTTT. Residues: CASNAHKGLEKLFF. The whole variable domain, filled in from reference TRBV7-9 and TRBJ1-4, reads DTGVSQNPRHKITKRGQNVTFRCDPISEHNRLYWYRQTLGQGPEFLTYFQNEAQLEKSRLLSDRFSAERPKGSFSTLEIQRTEQGDSAMYLCASNAHKGLEKLFFGSGTQLSVL.

In this sample, this clonotype turned up many times. J is TRBJ2-3 and V is TRBV4-3; 8 bases fit TRBD1. The germline CDR1 and CDR2 sequences are LGHNA and YSLEER. This CDR3 is built from 19 residues. The junction had 16 bases not matched to a gene; V was cut back by 1 base and J by 4 bases. In DNA form, the CDR3 reads TGCGCCAGCAGCCAAGGAGTAATCCGGACAGGGTCTGTCCCAGATACGCAGTATTTT. This encodes CASSQGVIRTGSVPDTQYF.

At least ten counts were recorded for this clonotype. The rearrangement joins TRBV12-3 or TRBV12-4 to TRBJ2-2, with TRBD1 matching 9 bases. The junction had 10 bases not matched to a gene; V was cut back by 7 bases and J by 7 bases. The CDR3 extends over 15 amino acids. For the CDR3, the DNA is TGTGCCAGCACCACCGGGACAGGGTTTGTCGGGGAGCTGTTTTTT. Residues: CASTTGTGFVGELFF.

This clonotype was counted ten times or more. This chain uses TRBV28 with TRBJ2-1; a possible D gene is TRBD2 (5 bases). CDR1 is MDHEN, CDR2 SYDVKM, per germline. The CDR3 has 15 amino acids. Trimming took off 3 bases at V and 5 bases at J, with 14 bases between the two ends. CDR3: CASSFPGDYDNEQFF. Written as DNA, the CDR3 is TGTGCCAGCAGTTTCCCCGGGGATTACGACAATGAGCAGTTCTTC.

The chain joins TRBV5-5 to TRBJ2-7; possibly TRBD2 for D (6 bases). The CDR3 covers 15 residues. CDR1 SGHKS and CDR2 YYEKEE come from the germline V gene (reference sequence). Trimming stripped 3 bases from V and 2 bases from J, with 15 bases between. DNA for the CDR3: TGTGCCAGCAGCTCGGGAGCGGCCAGCGCCTACGAGCAGTACTTC. Translating gives CASSSGAASAYEQYF.

Concerning this clonotype: The junction does not match germline at one end; this may be a read error. J is TRBJ1-6 and V is TRBV7-2; D is uncertain. Per the germline V gene, CDR1 is SGHTA and CDR2 is FQGNSA. The CDR3 runs to 16 residues. The DNA of the CDR3 is TGTGCCAGCAGCATAGCAGCCAGCTACTATAATTCACCCCTCCACTTT. This codes for CASSIAASYYNSPLHF.

This clonotype was recorded at least ten times. The chain joins TRBV12-3 or TRBV12-4 to TRBJ2-1; D perhaps matches TRBD1 (5 bases). The CDR3 consists of 16 residues. V shed 0 bases and J shed 2 bases, with 11 bases lying between them. CDR3 in amino acids: CASSLAGREAYNEQFF. DNA of the CDR3: TGTGCCAGCAGTTTAGCGGGCAGGGAAGCCTACAATGAGCAGTTCTTC.

This clonotype showed up just a few times. Given a much more abundant clone one base away, this may be a read error. CDR3 protein: CASSHSSQAAKNIQYF. The CDR3 DNA reads TGCGCCAGCAGCCACTCGAGCCAGGCAGCCAAAAACATTCAGTACTTC. V usage is TRBV4-3 and J usage is TRBJ2-4; D unclear. The CDR3 contains 16 residues. V was shortened by 3 bases and J by 0 bases, with 12 bases between the two germline ends. Germline assignment: CDR1 LGHNA and CDR2 YSLEER.

This clonotype was recorded at least ten times. The chain combines TRBV6-5 with TRBJ2-1; maybe TRBD2 (6 bases). V lost 0 bases, J lost 5 bases, and 14 bases lay in between. Looked up from germline, CDR1 is MNHEY and CDR2 is SVGAGI. The CDR3 covers 16 residues. CDR3 sequence reads: CASSYSVAARNNEQFF. The DNA for the CDR3 is TGTGCCAGCAGTTACTCGGTAGCGGCGCGGAACAATGAGCAGTTCTTC.

This clonotype was observed many times. The V gene is TRBV27, the J gene TRBJ2-7; TRBD1 is a possible D gene (5 bases). In germline, CDR1 is MNHEY, CDR2 SMNVEV (reference sequence). V was trimmed by 5 bases and J by 0 bases, leaving 11 bases between them. This CDR3 has 14 residues. CDR3 in amino acids: CASSTYRSSYEQYF. The CDR3 DNA reads TGTGCCAGCAGTACCTACAGGTCCTCCTACGAGCAGTACTTC.

The rearrangement links TRBV7-9 to TRBJ2-1; a weak D match, TRBD2 (6 bases). V was pared by 0 bases and J by 4 bases, with 13 bases between. The CDR3 totals 16 residues. Germline loops: CDR1 SEHNR, CDR2 FQNEAQ (reference sequence). The CDR3: CASSLAGGEGYNEQFF. CDR3 sequence (DNA): TGTGCCAGCAGCTTAGCGGGGGGAGAAGGGTACAATGAGCAGTTCTTC.

This clonotype was observed many times. The V gene is TRBV18, the J gene TRBJ2-1, with D perhaps matching TRBD1 (5 bases). The CDR3 is made up of 18 amino acids. The germline CDR1 and CDR2 sequences are KGHSH and LQKENI. With 1 base removed from V and 3 bases from J, the gap between germline ends came to 19 bases. This CDR3 is CASSPQGDIWGYYNEQFF. In nucleotides, the CDR3 is TGTGCCAGCTCACCACAGGGCGACATCTGGGGCTACTACAATGAGCAGTTCTTC.

By sample fraction, this clonotype is large. The J gene is TRBJ1-2, the V gene TRBV6-1; D is perhaps TRBD1 (5 bases). Germline V gives CDR1 MNHNS, CDR2 SASEGT. V was shortened by 3 bases and J by 2 bases, with 10 bases between the two germline ends. This CDR3 contains 14 residues. The CDR3 coding sequence is TGTGCCAGCAGTGAGGCAGACAGAAACTATGGCTACACCTTC. It codes for CASSEADRNYGYTF.

This chain links TRBV12-3 or TRBV12-4 with TRBJ2-3; the D gene is possibly TRBD2 (5 bases). The V and J ends lost 10 bases and 5 bases respectively, with 22 bases between them. This CDR3 is 15 amino acids long. The CDR3 region is CATLVGAIRGDTQYF. The DNA of the CDR3 is TGTGCCACCTTGGTGGGCGCTATCCGGGGAGATACGCAGTATTTT.

This clonotype showed up many times. The chain is built from TRBV6-1 and TRBJ2-1, with a possible D match to TRBD1 (6 bases). CDR1 and CDR2 from the germline V gene are MNHNS and SASEGT. The CDR3 length is 13 residues. With 8 bases removed from V and 5 bases from J, the gap between germline ends came to 13 bases. This CDR3 is CASLQGSDNEQFF. In DNA form, the CDR3 reads TGTGCCAGCTTACAGGGATCTGACAATGAGCAGTTCTTC.

Within the sample, this clonotype is medium-sized (0.01 to 0.1%). J is TRBJ2-1 and V is TRBV9; D is possibly TRBD1 (6 bases). This CDR3 has 13 amino acids. The V and J ends lost 3 bases and 9 bases respectively, with 13 bases between them. Germline loops: CDR1 SGDLS, CDR2 YYNGEE. CDR3: CASSEGHPSEQFF. The DNA of the CDR3 is TGTGCCAGCAGCGAGGGACATCCTAGTGAGCAGTTCTTC.

This clonotype was counted many times. The chain joins TRBV28 to TRBJ2-5; D may be TRBD1 (6 bases). The CDR3 runs 14 residues. V was trimmed by 3 bases and J by 2 bases, leaving 10 bases between them. Germline V CDR1 and CDR2: MDHEN, SYDVKM. The CDR3 sequence: CASSFSTGQETQYF. The CDR3 bases are TGTGCCAGCAGTTTCTCAACAGGGCAAGAGACCCAGTACTTC. Based on the CDR3 plus reference TRBV28 and TRBJ2-5, the full variable domain is DVKVTQSSRYLVKRTGEKVFLECVQDMDHENMFWYRQDPGLGLRLIYFSYDVKMKEKGDIPEGYSVSREKKERFSLILESASTNQTSMYLCASSFSTGQETQYFGPGTRLLVL.

This clonotype was counted a few times. At one end the junction does not follow the germline gene, possibly because of a read error. The chain is built from TRBV29-1 and TRBJ1-1, with D tentatively TRBD1 (6 bases). CDR3 length: 14 amino acids. From germline, CDR1 is SQVTM and CDR2 ANQGSEA. CDR3 in DNA: TGCAGCGTTGGGCAGGGGACCATGAACACTGGAGCTTTCTTT. This encodes CSVGQGTMNTGAFF.

This clonotype was recorded at least ten times. The V call is TRBV7-2, the J call TRBJ2-3; the match to TRBD2 covers 9 bases. The CDR3 contains 16 residues. Germline V lookup: CDR1 SGHTA, CDR2 FQGNSA. V lost 2 bases and J lost 4; bases outside the gene matches: 7. This CDR3 is CASSLTLAGWSDTQYF. The CDR3 DNA is TGTGCCAGCAGCTTAACACTAGCGGGTTGGTCAGATACGCAGTATTTT.

The genes are TRBV19 and TRBJ2-7, with D unresolved. CDR1 is LNHDA, CDR2 SQIVND, per germline (reference sequence). Trimming cost V 4 bases and J 5 bases, with 9 bases left between them. The CDR3 consists of 12 residues. The chain's CDR3 is CASSSQGDEQYF. CDR3 nucleotides: TGTGCCAGTAGTAGCCAAGGAGACGAGCAGTACTTC.

This clonotype was recorded at least ten times. The rearrangement joins TRBV7-9 to TRBJ1-1, with D perhaps TRBD1 (5 bases). Trimming removed 6 bases from V and 9 bases from J, with 14 bases in between. Germline assignment: CDR1 SEHNR and CDR2 FQNEAQ (reference sequence). CDR3 length equals 12 residues. The CDR3 DNA reads as TGTGCCAGCAGGGCCTTTCAGGGAAAAGCTTTCTTT. Protein sequence: CASRAFQGKAFF.

V usage is TRBV6-1 and J usage is TRBJ2-3; D possibly corresponds to TRBD2 (5 bases). The CDR3 is made up of 14 amino acids. V gave up 10 bases and J gave up 2 bases, with 16 bases separating them. Germline loops: CDR1 MNHNS, CDR2 SASEGT. CDR3 region: CATPGTENTDTQYF. The CDR3 nucleotides are TGTGCCACCCCGGGAACAGAAAACACAGATACGCAGTATTTT.

The table lists this clonotype with many counts. The genes are TRBV5-6 and TRBJ2-1; the match to TRBD1 covers 10 bases. J was trimmed by 6 bases and V by 0 bases; bases with no gene match: 3. Germline V CDR1 and CDR2: SGHDT, YYEEEE. The CDR3 runs 15 residues. The CDR3 sequence: CASSLGRTGGNEQFF. CDR3 bases: TGTGCCAGCAGCTTGGGCCGGACAGGGGGCAATGAGCAGTTCTTC. Full variable domain (rest looked up from reference TRBV5-6 and TRBJ2-1): DAGVTQSPTHLIKTRGQQVTLRCSPKSGHDTVSWYQQALGQGPQFIFQYYEEEERQRGNFPDRFSGHQFPNYSSELNVNALLLGDSALYLCASSLGRTGGNEQFFGPGTRLTVL.

Concerning this clonotype itself: Since a much larger clone is just one base distant, this may be a read error. J is TRBJ1-1 and V is TRBV12-3 or TRBV12-4; D call uncertain. This CDR3 has 15 amino acids. The CDR3, as DNA: TGTGCCAGCAGTTTGGCTTTGGGATTTAACACTGAAGTTTTCTTT. Its protein product is CASSLALGFNTEVFF.

This clonotype came up many times. The chain uses TRBV24-1 and TRBJ1-1; D possibly corresponds to TRBD1 (6 bases). Trimming removed 9 bases at V and 3 bases at J, with 7 bases between. CDR3 length equals 11 residues. Germline V lookup: CDR1 KGHDR, CDR2 SFDVKD. This CDR3 reads CATGGDTEAFF. CDR3 DNA sequence: TGTGCCACCGGGGGCGACACTGAAGCTTTCTTT.

This clonotype was counted between two and nine times. The rearrangement joins TRBV5-1 to TRBJ2-5; D might be TRBD1 or TRBD2, each matching 5 bases. Germline V gives CDR1 SGHRS, CDR2 YFSETQ. The CDR3 has 13 residues. V lost 2 bases and J lost 4, with 9 bases in between. The CDR3 nucleotides read TGCGCCAGCAGCTTCCCAGGGACAGAGACCCAGTACTTC. Its translation is CASSFPGTETQYF.

This clonotype was recorded many times. The rearrangement joins TRBV20-1 to TRBJ1-1; the D is unclear. The DNA end is more similar to TRBJ1-6, so the J call may be wrong. CDR1 DFQATT and CDR2 SNEGSKA come from the germline V gene (reference sequence). The CDR3 covers 15 residues. The DNA for the CDR3 is TGCAGTGCTAGAGATCAAGAGGGTTACAATTCACCCCTCCACTTT. This encodes CSARDQEGYNSPLHF.